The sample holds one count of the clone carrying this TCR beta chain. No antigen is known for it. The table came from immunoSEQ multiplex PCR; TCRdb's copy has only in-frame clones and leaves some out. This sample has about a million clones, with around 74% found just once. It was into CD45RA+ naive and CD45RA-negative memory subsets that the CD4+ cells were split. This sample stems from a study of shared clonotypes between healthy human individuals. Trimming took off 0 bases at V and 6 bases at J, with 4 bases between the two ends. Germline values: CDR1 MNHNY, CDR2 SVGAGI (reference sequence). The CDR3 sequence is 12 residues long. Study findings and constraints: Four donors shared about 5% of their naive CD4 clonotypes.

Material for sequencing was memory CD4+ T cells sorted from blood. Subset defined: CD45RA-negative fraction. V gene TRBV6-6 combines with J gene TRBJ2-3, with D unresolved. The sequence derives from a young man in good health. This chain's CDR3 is CASSYSRDTQYF. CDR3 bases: TGTGCCAGCAGTTACTCTCGGGATACGCAGTATTTT.